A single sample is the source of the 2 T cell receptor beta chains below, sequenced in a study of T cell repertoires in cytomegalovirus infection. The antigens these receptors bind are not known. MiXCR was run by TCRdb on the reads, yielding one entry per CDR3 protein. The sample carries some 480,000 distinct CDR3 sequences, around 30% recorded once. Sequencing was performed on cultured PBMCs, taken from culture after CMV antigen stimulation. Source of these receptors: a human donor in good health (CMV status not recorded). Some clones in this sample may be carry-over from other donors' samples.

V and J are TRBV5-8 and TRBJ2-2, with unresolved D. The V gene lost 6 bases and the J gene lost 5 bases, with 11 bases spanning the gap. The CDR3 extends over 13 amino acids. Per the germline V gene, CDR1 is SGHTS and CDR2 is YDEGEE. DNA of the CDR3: TGTGCCAGCACCCCCCAGAGAACCGGGGAGCTGTTTTTT. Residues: CASTPQRTGELFF.

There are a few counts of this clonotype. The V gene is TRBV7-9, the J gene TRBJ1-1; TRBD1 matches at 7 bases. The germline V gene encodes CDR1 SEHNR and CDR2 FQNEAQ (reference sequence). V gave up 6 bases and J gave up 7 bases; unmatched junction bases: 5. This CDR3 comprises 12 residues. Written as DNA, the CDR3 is TGTGCCAGCAGTACACAGGGGTTTGAAGCTTTCTTT. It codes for CASSTQGFEAFF.